Listed below are T cell receptor beta chains from one sample, sequenced in a study of blood T cell repertoires in COVID-19. Profiled with immunoSEQ multiplex PCR; TCRdb holds only in-frame clones, not every one. The sample has approximately 200,000 clones; 88% are singletons. Sequencing used peripheral blood. The receptor set was obtained from a woman aged 60-75 years with acute or convalescent COVID-19. Both conserved end residues are part of each CDR3. D genes are given only for firm matches. Clone size is stated in some rows and not others, as once, few, many or a class when expanded.

D gene,J gene,clone size,V gene,CDR3 protein,CDR3 DNA
-,TRBJ1-3,-,TRBV14,CASSRDRSGNTIYF,TGTGCCAGCAGCCGTGACAGATCTGGAAACACCATATATTTT
-,TRBJ1-2,-,TRBV3-1/TRBV3-2,CASSLDKPSPSGYTF,TGTGCCAGCAGCCTCGACAAACCCTCTCCTTCTGGCTACACCTTC
TRBD2,TRBJ2-7,once,TRBV7-9,CASSLAAGTSVSYEQYF,TGTGCCAGCAGCTTAGCGGCCGGGACTAGCGTTTCCTACGAGCAGTACTTC
TRBD1,TRBJ1-1,-,TRBV30,CAWTGGYNTEAFF,TGTGCCTGGACAGGGGGATATAACACTGAAGCTTTCTTT
-,TRBJ1-1,-,TRBV7-3,CASSGANLLTEAFF,TGTGCCAGCAGCGGGGCCAATTTGTTGACTGAAGCTTTCTTT
-,TRBJ2-5,-,TRBV5-1,CASKAGHKQETQYF,TGCGCCAGCAAGGCAGGACATAAGCAAGAGACCCAGTACTTC
TRBD1,TRBJ1-2,-,TRBV19,CASHPGGAGDNYGYTF,TGTGCCAGTCATCCAGGGGGCGCTGGGGATAACTATGGCTACACCTTC
TRBD2,TRBJ2-2,once,TRBV6-1,CASSEGQRGYRAGELFF,TGTGCCAGCAGTGAAGGCCAGCGGGGGTACCGGGCCGGGGAGCTGTTTTTT
-,TRBJ2-7,few,TRBV10-1,CASSPSSGREQYF,TGCGCCAGCAGCCCGTCGAGTGGGCGCGAGCAGTACTTC
-,TRBJ2-1,-,TRBV5-4,CASSATYNEQFF,TGTGCCAGCAGCGCTACCTACAATGAGCAGTTCTTC
-,TRBJ2-7,-,TRBV21-1,CASSKGSGGELSYEQYF,TGTGCCAGCAGCAAAGGGAGCGGGGGGGAGCTATCCTACGAGCAGTACTTC
-,TRBJ1-4,-,TRBV6-6,CASSSRGGGEKLFF,TGTGCCAGCAGTTCCCGGGGAGGGGGTGAAAAACTGTTTTTT
TRBD1,TRBJ2-1,-,TRBV14,CASSQWTGRYNEQFF,TGTGCCAGCAGCCAATGGACAGGGCGTTACAATGAGCAGTTCTTC
TRBD2,TRBJ2-7,-,TRBV28,CASSFSGTSGRALYEQYF,TGTGCCAGCAGTTTCTCCGGGACTAGCGGGAGGGCCCTCTACGAGCAGTACTTC
-,TRBJ1-2,-,TRBV28,CASSLSLIDRATNYGYTF,TGTGCCAGCAGTTTATCCCTAATTGACAGAGCAACTAACTATGGCTACACCTTC
TRBD1,TRBJ1-1,-,TRBV27,CASRTGTGAPRTTEAFF,TGTGCCAGCAGAACCGGGACAGGGGCGCCAAGAACAACTGAAGCTTTCTTT
-,TRBJ2-3,once,TRBV30,CAWSGRQISTDTQYF,TGTGCCTGGAGTGGCCGACAGATCAGCACAGATACGCAGTATTTT
-,TRBJ2-2,few,TRBV18,CASSPPKDRYTGELFF,TGTGCCAGCTCACCACCCAAGGACAGATACACCGGGGAGCTGTTTTTT
-,TRBJ2-5,-,TRBV30,CAWSGSGTQYF,TGTGCCTGGAGCGGGAGCGGGACCCAGTACTTC
-,TRBJ2-7,-,TRBV28,CASKPMGTSYEQYF,TGTGCCAGCAAACCGATGGGGACTTCCTACGAGCAGTACTTC
TRBD2,TRBJ2-1,-,TRBV11-3,CASSLESPLAGGQNEQFF,TGTGCCAGCAGCTTAGAATCCCCTCTCGCGGGGGGGCAAAATGAGCAGTTCTTC
TRBD2,TRBJ2-3,once,TRBV28,CASSLSSGRVVYTQYF,TGTGCCAGCAGTCTCTCTAGCGGGAGGGTTGTGTATACGCAGTATTTT
-,TRBJ1-5,-,TRBV27,CASSFAGGAGNQPQHF,TGTGCCAGCAGTTTTGCTGGGGGCGCGGGCAATCAGCCCCAGCATTTT
-,TRBJ2-1,-,TRBV6-5,CASSSLAGSSYNEQFF,TGTGCCAGCAGTTCCTTGGCGGGGAGCTCCTACAATGAGCAGTTCTTC
-,TRBJ1-5,-,TRBV7-2,CASSLQGNQPQHF,TGTGCCAGCAGCTTACAGGGTAATCAGCCCCAGCATTTT
TRBD1,TRBJ1-5,few,TRBV19,CASSTVGQGRNQPQHF,TGTGCCAGTAGTACCGTTGGACAGGGCCGCAATCAGCCCCAGCATTTT
TRBD2,TRBJ2-1,-,TRBV6-2/TRBV6-3,CASSYSTSGSLYNEQFF,TGTGCCAGCAGTTACTCGACTAGCGGGAGTCTCTACAATGAGCAGTTCTTC
TRBD1,TRBJ2-4,-,TRBV6-2/TRBV6-3,CASSSRTGTGQGVGKNIQYF,TGTGCCAGCAGTTCCCGGACTGGGACAGGTCAAGGGGTAGGCAAAAACATTCAGTACTTC
-,TRBJ1-5,once,TRBV7-8,CASSLDRDQPQHF,TGTGCCAGCAGCTTAGACAGGGATCAGCCCCAGCATTTT
TRBD1,TRBJ2-1,-,TRBV5-1,CASNGDRGYNEQFF,TGCGCCAGCAACGGGGACAGGGGGTACAATGAGCAGTTCTTC
-,TRBJ2-4,-,TRBV7-8,CASSLGLPGQLDKNIQYF,TGTGCCAGCAGCTTAGGTTTGCCAGGGCAATTAGACAAAAACATTCAGTACTTC
-,TRBJ1-4,-,TRBV7-9,CASSLSLGSANEKLFF,TGTGCCAGCAGCTTATCTTTGGGCTCGGCTAATGAAAAACTGTTTTTT
-,TRBJ1-2,few,TRBV6-1,CASSEYIYGYTF,TGTGCCAGCAGTGAATATATCTATGGCTACACCTTC
TRBD1,TRBJ1-2,-,TRBV7-2,CASSFSTGGIYGYTF,TGTGCCAGCAGCTTCAGCACAGGGGGTATATATGGCTACACCTTC
TRBD1,TRBJ2-1,-,TRBV19,CASSTGQGGLREQFF,TGTGCCAGTAGTACCGGACAGGGCGGGCTCCGGGAGCAGTTCTTC
-,TRBJ1-3,once,TRBV4-1,CASSHPGVQGNTIYF,TGCGCCAGCAGCCACCCGGGGGTGCAGGGAAACACCATATATTTT
-,TRBJ1-1,-,TRBV30,CAWSGGSGTEAFF,TGTGCCTGGAGCGGCGGATCGGGGACTGAAGCTTTCTTT
-,TRBJ1-5,-,TRBV19,CASSNRVRQPQHF,TGTGCCAGTAGTAACAGGGTACGGCAGCCCCAGCATTTT
TRBD1,TRBJ1-2,-,TRBV19,CASSIDRRGRDYGYTF,TGTGCCAGTAGTATAGATCGGAGGGGGCGAGACTATGGCTACACCTTC
TRBD2,TRBJ2-1,-,TRBV30,CACLSGRALRGEQFF,TGTGCCTGCCTTAGCGGGAGGGCCCTACGGGGGGAGCAGTTCTTC
-,TRBJ1-5,-,TRBV19,CASSWQGWQPQHF,TGTGCCAGTAGTTGGCAGGGCTGGCAGCCCCAGCATTTT
TRBD1,TRBJ1-5,-,TRBV20-1,CSASGQGSNQPQHF,TGCAGTGCCAGTGGACAGGGAAGCAATCAGCCCCAGCATTTT
TRBD1,TRBJ1-2,-,TRBV5-6,CASSWTGGIGYTF,TGTGCCAGCAGCTGGACAGGGGGAATTGGCTACACCTTC
TRBD1,TRBJ2-1,-,TRBV7-3,CASSSTGTGGNEQFF,TGTGCCAGCAGCTCAACCGGGACAGGGGGCAATGAGCAGTTCTTC
-,TRBJ2-5,-,TRBV21-1,CASSKKAKGQGQGPVAQETQYF,TGTGCCAGCAGCAAAAAAGCTAAAGGACAGGGCCAAGGCCCAGTCGCCCAAGAGACCCAGTACTTC
TRBD2,TRBJ2-1,-,TRBV15,CATSRDGTGPTSGFF,TGTGCCACCAGCAGAGATGGAACGGGACCTACTAGCGGCTTCTTC
TRBD1,TRBJ1-2,-,TRBV6-2/TRBV6-3,CASSYPATGGNGYTF,TGTGCCAGCAGTTACCCCGCGACAGGGGGAAATGGCTACACCTTC
-,TRBJ2-7,-,TRBV15,CATSRDTQSPGEQYF,TGTGCCACCAGCAGAGATACACAGTCACCTGGCGAGCAGTACTTC
TRBD1,TRBJ2-2,-,TRBV7-9,CASIHRDRGDTGELFF,TGTGCCAGCATCCACCGGGACAGGGGGGACACCGGGGAGCTGTTTTTT
TRBD1,TRBJ1-1,-,TRBV19,CASSIGVQGDTEAFF,TGTGCCAGTAGTATAGGGGTCCAGGGGGACACTGAAGCTTTCTTT
TRBD1,TRBJ1-2,few,TRBV5-4,CASSLQGTNYGYTF,TGTGCCAGCAGCCTACAGGGGACTAACTATGGCTACACCTTC
TRBD1,TRBJ1-5,-,TRBV28,CASRPGTGDNQPQHF,TGTGCCAGCAGGCCCGGGACAGGGGACAATCAGCCCCAGCATTTT
TRBD1,TRBJ1-1,once,TRBV7-6,CASSSQGARVATEAFF,TGTGCCAGCAGCTCACAGGGGGCGAGGGTGGCCACTGAAGCTTTCTTT